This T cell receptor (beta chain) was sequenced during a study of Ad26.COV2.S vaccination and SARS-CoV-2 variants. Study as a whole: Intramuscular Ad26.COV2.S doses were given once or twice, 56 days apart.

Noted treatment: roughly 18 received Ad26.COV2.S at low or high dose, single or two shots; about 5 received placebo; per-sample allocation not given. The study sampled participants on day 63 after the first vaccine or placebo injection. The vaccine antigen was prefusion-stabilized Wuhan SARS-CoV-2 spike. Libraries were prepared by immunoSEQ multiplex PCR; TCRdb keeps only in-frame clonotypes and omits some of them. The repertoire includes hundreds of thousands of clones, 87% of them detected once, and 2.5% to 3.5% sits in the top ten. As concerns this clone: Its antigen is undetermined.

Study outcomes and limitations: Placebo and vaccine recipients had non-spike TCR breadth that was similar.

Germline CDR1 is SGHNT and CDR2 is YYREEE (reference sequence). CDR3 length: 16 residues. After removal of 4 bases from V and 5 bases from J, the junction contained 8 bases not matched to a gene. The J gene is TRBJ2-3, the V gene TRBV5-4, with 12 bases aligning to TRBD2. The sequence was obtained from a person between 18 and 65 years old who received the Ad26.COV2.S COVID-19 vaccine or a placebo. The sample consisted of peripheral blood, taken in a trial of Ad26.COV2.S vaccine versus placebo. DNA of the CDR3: TGTGCCAGCAGCCGGGGACTAGCGGGTACTGGAGATACGCAGTATTTT. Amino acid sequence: CASSRGLAGTGDTQYF.